Following are 11 T cell receptor beta chains from one sample sequenced in a study of CD8+ T cells in alopecia areata. Indicated treatment: oral pan-JAK inhibitor, 5-10 mg twice daily. Sequencing used cDNA as its template, made by extracting RNA and reverse transcribing it. TCRdb's table, derived via immunoSEQ multiplex PCR, lists solely in-frame clones and lacks some. The data show some 190,000 clones, about 51% seen once. This specimen consisted of CD8+ T cells sorted from blood, obtained around week 54, from a patient treated with tofacitinib. The source is a human donor with alopecia areata.

Only a few counts were recorded for this clone. The chain has TRBV2 and TRBJ1-6; 7 nucleotides agree with TRBD1. CDR1 and CDR2 (germline): SNHLY, FYNNEI. J lost 8 bases, V lost 6 bases, and 7 bases had no gene match. This CDR3 spans 14 amino acids. CDR3 sequence: CASSETGEDSPLHF. DNA for the CDR3: TGTGCCAGCAGCGAAACAGGGGAGGATTCACCCCTCCACTTT.

The chain links TRBV6-5 to TRBJ1-6; D is uncertain. The CDR3 is 15 residues long. Trimming took off 6 bases at V and 6 bases at J, with 15 bases between the two ends. Germline V gene data show CDR1 as MNHEY and CDR2 as SVGAGI. Here the CDR3 reads CASSYPPGVNSPLHF. The CDR3 DNA is TGTGCCAGCAGCTACCCCCCGGGAGTTAATTCACCCCTCCACTTT.

This chain connects TRBV2 to TRBJ1-1; D gene unclear. Germline V lookup: CDR1 SNHLY, CDR2 FYNNEI. This CDR3 region has 12 residues. Trimming took 8 bases from V and 2 from J, leaving 9 bases between them. The CDR3 here is CASDQFNTEAFF. The DNA for the CDR3 is TGTGCCAGCGATCAGTTTAACACTGAAGCTTTCTTT.

The table lists this clone with a few counts. The J gene is TRBJ2-6, the V gene TRBV10-3; no definite D call. Germline-derived CDR1 and CDR2 are ENHRY and SYGVKD. CDR3 length equals 17 residues. V lost 2 bases, J lost 4 bases, and 15 bases lay in between. Here the CDR3 reads CAISELRVVVGANVLTF. CDR3 sequence (DNA): TGTGCCATCAGTGAGCTTCGGGTGGTGGTAGGGGCCAACGTCCTGACTTTC.

This chain connects TRBV29-1 to TRBJ1-2, with TRBD1 as a possible D gene (5 bases). Looked up from germline, CDR1 is SQVTM and CDR2 is ANQGSEA. The V gene lost 3 bases and the J gene lost 6 bases, with 14 bases spanning the gap. CDR3 length: 13 residues. The CDR3 protein is CSVDLPGVNGYTF. The CDR3 DNA reads TGCAGCGTTGATCTGCCGGGGGTGAATGGCTACACCTTC. Full variable domain (rest looked up from reference TRBV29-1 and TRBJ1-2): SAVISQKPSRDICQRGTSLTIQCQVDSQVTMMFWYRQQPGQSLTLIATANQGSEATYESGFVIDKFPISRPNLTFSTLTVSNMSPEDSSIYLCSVDLPGVNGYTFGSGTRLTVV.

This clone was counted between two and nine times. V gene TRBV7-9 combines with J gene TRBJ1-2; D unclear. This CDR3 spans 15 amino acids. V was cut by 4 bases and J by 2 bases, with 14 bases left in between. Germline CDR1 reads SEHNR; CDR2 reads FQNEAQ (reference sequence). Written as DNA, the CDR3 is TGTGCCAGCAGCTCTTCAGGAACTGCAAACTATGGCTACACCTTC. This translates into CASSSSGTANYGYTF.

About this clone itself: Other DNA sequences in the sample encode the same CDR3. V and J are TRBV11-2 and TRBJ2-3; TRBD2 matches at 7 bases. Losses at the gene ends were 1 base for V and 8 bases for J; bases not matched to a gene: 0. The CDR3 has 12 amino acids. Germline V gene lookup returns CDR1 SGHAT and CDR2 FQNNGV. The CDR3 region is CASSLGGGTQYF. CDR3 in DNA: TGTGCCAGCAGCTTAGGGGGGGGTACGCAGTATTTT.

This sequence joins TRBV7-9 and TRBJ1-2; 8 bases map to TRBD1. The junction had 7 bases not matched to a gene; V was cut back by 6 bases and J by 1 base. The CDR3 contains 15 residues. CDR1 is SEHNR and CDR2 is FQNEAQ in the germline V gene (reference sequence). The CDR3 is CASSSTGQGNYGYTF. The CDR3 DNA follows: TGTGCCAGCAGTTCCACCGGACAGGGTAACTATGGCTACACCTTC.

This clone has more than one count but fewer than ten. The chain combines TRBV7-2 with TRBJ1-1, with no clear D. The germline V gene encodes CDR1 SGHTA and CDR2 FQGNSA. The V end lost 5 bases, the J end lost 8 bases, and 15 bases lay between the germline ends. CDR3 size: 13 residues. The CDR3 DNA sequence: TGTGCCAGCAGCCCAAGGACGGGATGGGAAGCTTTCTTT. Its translation is CASSPRTGWEAFF.

In this sample, this clone turned up a few times. The chain uses TRBV27 and TRBJ1-6; D gene uncertain. This CDR3 comprises 15 residues. CDR1 is MNHEY and CDR2 is SMNVEV in the germline V gene (reference sequence). Trimming cost V 0 bases and J 3 bases, with 6 bases left between them. The CDR3 DNA reads as TGTGCCAGCAGTTTATCGAGCAGCTATAATTCACCCCTCCACTTT. Protein: CASSLSSSYNSPLHF.

A single count supports this clone. This chain joins TRBV27 and TRBJ1-2, with TRBD1 identical over 9 bases. After removal of 5 bases from V and 4 bases from J, the junction contained 5 bases not matched to a gene. The CDR3 runs 14 residues. Per the germline V gene, CDR1 is MNHEY and CDR2 is SMNVEV (reference sequence). This CDR3 reads CASSLSTGGYGYTF. The CDR3 coding sequence is TGTGCCAGCAGTCTTTCGACAGGGGGCTATGGCTACACCTTC.